These T cell receptor beta chains were read from a single sample in a study of cytomegalovirus exposure and HLA in healthy donors. Generated by immunoSEQ multiplex PCR, the TCRdb table keeps only in-frame clones and is missing some. This table holds about 180,000 clones, about 78% found once. The sequenced material came from PBMCs. The receptor set was obtained from a man aged 40-49 years in good health and CMV-seronegative. Both conserved end residues are part of each CDR3.

J | V | CDR3
TRBJ2-7 | TRBV7-9 | CASSHRGDYEQYF
TRBJ2-2 | TRBV4-1 | CASGSPSGMFQGELFF
TRBJ2-7 | TRBV10-3 | CAISEGPSGEQYF
TRBJ1-1 | TRBV9 | CASSVATWDSEAFF
TRBJ2-3 | TRBV7-2 | CASSPPLQIDTQYF
TRBJ1-1 | TRBV29-1 | CSVEGTPNTEAFF
TRBJ1-5 | TRBV5-8 | CASSKSGGNQPQHF
TRBJ1-2 | TRBV10-1 | CASSEATRADYGYTF
TRBJ1-3 | TRBV5-4 | CASSLEWAAGNTIYF
TRBJ1-2 | TRBV4-3 | CASSQVVSGGNYGYTF
NA | TRBV5-4 | CASSLGLGSYEQYF
TRBJ1-6 | TRBV7-9 | CASSLSDYSPLHF
TRBJ2-7 | TRBV27 | CASSSLAGGRSYEQYF
TRBJ2-3 | TRBV6-1 | CASSEEVMAGIGTQYF
TRBJ2-3 | TRBV9 | CASSVGAADTQYF
TRBJ1-1 | TRBV5-6 | CASSSRGAPEAFF
TRBJ1-2 | TRBV20-1 | CSASRYGYTF
TRBJ1-1 | TRBV5-4 | CASTGQDRGNTEAFF
TRBJ1-1 | TRBV9 | CASSVAGANTEAFF
TRBJ1-5 | TRBV5-1 | CASRPTGGSHQPQHF
TRBJ2-7 | TRBV7-2 | CASLRDRHLHEQYF
TRBJ1-3 | TRBV7-2 | CASSPGTWRLGNTIYF
TRBJ2-3 | TRBV27 | CASSSIGRRSDTQYF
TRBJ1-2 | TRBV14 | CASSPVAAWSYGYTF
TRBJ2-5 | TRBV7-2 | CASRPFGGGMGETQYF